This T cell receptor beta chain was captured in a study of CXCR3-negative and CXCR3-positive naive CD8 T cells. Study-level points and caveats: CXCR3-positive naive cells carried more hydrophobic TRB CDR3s than CXCR3-negative naive cells did. Naive subsets were similarly diverse, while memory CD8+ repertoires were much less diverse.

Each TRB cDNA library was prepared by 5' RACE (with UMI labels). TCRdb re-called the 5' RACE reads; every CDR3 protein appears as one record, without DNA. Listed are over 150,000 distinct CDR3 sequences; approximately 0.51% falls within the top ten. Germline loops: CDR1 LNHDA, CDR2 SQIVND (reference sequence). The CDR3 extends over 15 amino acids. At 300,000 cells each, triplicate sorts were carried out for each CD8+ T cell subset. A CD45RO-CCR7+CD27+CD95- phenotype identified naive CD8+ T cells. As for this clonotype: What it binds is not known.

The sequencing input was naive CXCR3+ CD8+ T cells from blood. The subset: CD45RO-CCR7+CD27+CD95- naive CD8+ T cells expressing CXCR3 (TNR3+). The source is a human donor in good health. Some clones in this sample may be carry-over from other donors' samples. The V call is TRBV19, the J call TRBJ1-5; there is no DNA to check the TCRdb D call of TRBD1. CDR3 residues: CASRHAQGSAQPQHF. Looking up the rest from reference TRBV19 and TRBJ1-5 gives the full variable domain: DGGITQSPKYLFRKEGQNVTLSCEQNLNHDAMYWYRQDPGQGLRLIYYSQIVNDFQKGDIAEGYSVSREKKESFPLTVTSAQKNPTAFYLCASRHAQGSAQPQHFGDGTRLSIL.